This T cell receptor (beta chain) was captured by sequencing in a study of blood T cell repertoires in COVID-19. The germline CDR1 and CDR2 sequences are KGHDR and SFDVKD. This CDR3 has 16 residues. Trimming at V came to 5 bases and at J to 4 bases, leaving 10 bases not matched to a gene. Cohort placement rested on clinical history that participants reported themselves. Profiled with immunoSEQ multiplex PCR; TCRdb holds only in-frame clones, not every one. Altogether about 170,000 clones are present, around 83% being singletons, with the ten largest covering 3.6%. Sequenced sample: PBMCs or T cells enriched from blood (not recorded which). This sequence was found in a woman aged 45-60 years in a cohort exposed to, infected with or recovered from COVID-19 (not recorded which). The chain is built from TRBV24-1 and TRBJ2-5; the match to TRBD2 covers 9 bases. Here the CDR3 reads CATSALKAGGAETQYF. The CDR3 nucleotides are TGTGCCACCAGTGCTCTTAAAGCGGGGGGCGCAGAGACCCAGTACTTC.